Below are 16 T cell receptor beta chains sequenced from a single sample in a study of blood T cell repertoires in COVID-19. The method was immunoSEQ multiplex PCR; TCRdb's version includes in-frame clones alone and lacks a portion of them. The sample carries 200,000 to 300,000 clones, approximately 87% recorded once. Sequencing input: peripheral blood. The receptors here all came from a woman in her fifties or sixties with acute or convalescent COVID-19.

The gene calls are TRBV12-5 and TRBJ2-3, with 10 bases matching TRBD2. This CDR3 has 16 amino acids. Losses at the gene ends were 3 bases for V and 4 bases for J; bases not matched to a gene: 7. Germline V gives CDR1 LGHNT, CDR2 FRNRAP. CDR3 amino acids: CASGLGLAGAADTQYF. For the CDR3, the DNA is TGTGCTAGTGGTTTAGGCCTAGCGGGAGCGGCAGATACGCAGTATTTT.

The V gene is TRBV29-1, the J gene TRBJ2-7; 10 bases agree with TRBD2. This CDR3 comprises 15 residues. V lost 4 bases, J lost 2 bases, and 8 bases stayed unmatched. In germline, CDR1 is SQVTM, CDR2 ANQGSEA. CDR3 nucleotides: TGCAGCGTTGGATTCCTTGGGACTAGCGCCTACGAGCAGTACTTC. Its protein product is CSVGFLGTSAYEQYF.

This chain joins TRBV2 and TRBJ2-6, with 10 bases identical to TRBD1. J was trimmed by 0 bases and V by 9 bases; bases with no gene match: 8. The germline gives CDR1 SNHLY, CDR2 FYNNEI. The CDR3 loop spans 17 amino acids. The DNA of the CDR3 is TGTGCCAGGTTACGGACAGGGGGAGGCTCTGGGGCCAACGTCCTGACTTTC. Protein sequence: CARLRTGGGSGANVLTF.

This chain links TRBV30 with TRBJ1-3, with 11 bases that match TRBD1. This CDR3 region has 15 residues. Germline V lookup: CDR1 GTSNPN, CDR2 SVGIG (reference sequence). V lost 3 bases and J lost 8; bases outside the gene matches: 9. Here the CDR3 reads CAWRRGQGATDTIYF. For the CDR3, the DNA is TGTGCCTGGAGGAGAGGACAGGGGGCTACGGACACCATATATTTT.

The chain links TRBV9 to TRBJ1-1; tentative D call: TRBD1 (5 bases). The CDR3 sequence is 13 residues long. V lost 3 bases and J 3 bases, leaving 9 bases between the germline ends. Germline assignment: CDR1 SGDLS and CDR2 YYNGEE. In DNA, the CDR3 is TGTGCCAGCAGCGCCGGACAATACACTGAAGCTTTCTTT. Protein: CASSAGQYTEAFF. Filled out from reference TRBV9 and TRBJ1-1, the complete variable domain reads DSGVTQTPKHLITATGQRVTLRCSPRSGDLSVYWYQQSLDQGLQFLIQYYNGEERAKGNILERFSAQQFPDLHSELNLSSLELGDSALYFCASSAGQYTEAFFGQGTRLTVV.

This chain uses TRBV18 with TRBJ1-1, with a weak D call TRBD1 (6 bases). V dropped 1 base and J dropped 1 base, with 10 bases sitting between them. CDR1 and CDR2 (germline): KGHSH, LQKENI. CDR3 length: 15 amino acids. The CDR3 DNA reads TGTGCCAGCTCACCACAACAGGGCCGGAACACTGAAGCTTTCTTT. This translates into CASSPQQGRNTEAFF.

V usage is TRBV21-1 and J usage is TRBJ1-5; TRBD1 was called by the table and not checked on the DNA. TRBV21-1 is annotated as a pseudogene. CDR3 length: 19 residues. The CDR3 here is CASSKVAKQGLYSNQPQHF. The DNA of the CDR3 is TGTGCCAGCAGCAAAGTGGCGAAACAGGGATTATATAGCAATCAGCCCCAGCATTTT.

The J gene is TRBJ2-3, the V gene TRBV27; D possibly corresponds to TRBD2 (5 bases). CDR1 and CDR2 (germline): MNHEY, SMNVEV (reference sequence). This CDR3 contains 15 residues. Trimming pared 2 bases from V and 2 bases from J, leaving 11 bases between. In DNA, the CDR3 is TGTGCCAGCAGTTTAACGGGAACATTCACAGATACGCAGTATTTT. Its protein product is CASSLTGTFTDTQYF.

This chain links TRBV3-1 (or the pseudogene TRBV3-2) with TRBJ2-1; D remains unclear. The ends were cut back, 3 bases at V and 0 bases at J, with 12 bases in the middle. The CDR3 runs 16 residues. Germline loops: CDR1 LGHDT, CDR2 YNNKEL (reference sequence). This CDR3 reads CASSHETGYSYNEQFF. As DNA, the CDR3 is TGTGCCAGCAGCCACGAGACTGGCTACTCCTACAATGAGCAGTTCTTC.

V gene TRBV15 combines with J gene TRBJ1-1; TRBD1 matches at 7 bases. The V segment lost 0 bases and the J segment 11 bases; nucleotides outside the gene matches: 12. Germline CDR1 reads LNHNV; CDR2 reads YYDKDF (reference sequence). The CDR3 extends over 15 amino acids. DNA for the CDR3: TGTGCCACCAGCAGAGATCGGGGTACCGGGACAGCGGCTTTCTTT. Residues: CATSRDRGTGTAAFF.

The CDR3 nucleotides are TGTGCCAGCAGCCGGATGGGTCTAGCGGAAGAGACCCAGTACTTC. It translates to CASSRMGLAEETQYF. The J gene is TRBJ2-5, the V gene TRBV3-1 (or the pseudogene TRBV3-2); TRBD2 matches 7 bases. V lost 4 bases, J lost 3 bases, and 8 bases stayed unmatched. The CDR3 is 15 amino acids. The germline V gene encodes CDR1 LGHDT and CDR2 YNNKEL (reference sequence).

Note on this clone: Other DNA sequences within the sample encode an identical CDR3. This chain connects TRBV18 to TRBJ2-7; D is unresolved. Germline-derived CDR1 and CDR2 are KGHSH and LQKENI. There are 13 residues in the CDR3. V gave up 3 bases and J gave up 0 bases, with 6 bases separating them. The CDR3 DNA reads TGTGCCAGCTCACCTCCGTCCTCCTACGAGCAGTACTTC. It yields the protein CASSPPSSYEQYF.

This clone was detected only once. The junction and the germline gene differ at one end; a read error may be behind it. This chain uses TRBV4-2 with TRBJ2-7; D remains unclear. The CDR3 covers 12 residues. Germline V gene lookup returns CDR1 LGHNA and CDR2 YNFKEQ. Written as DNA, the CDR3 is TGTGCCAGCAGCCAAGACTTGAGCGAGATAGCCTTC. Amino acid sequence: CASSQDLSEIAF.

The V gene is TRBV7-2, the J gene TRBJ1-4; TRBD1 might be the D (5 bases). Germline V gene lookup returns CDR1 SGHTA and CDR2 FQGNSA. The V gene lost 1 base and the J gene lost 3 bases, with 18 bases spanning the gap. This CDR3 has 18 residues. CDR3 in DNA: TGTGCCAGCAGCTTAGTTGGGTCAGGGATGGGTGCTAATGAAAAACTGTTTTTT. Its translation is CASSLVGSGMGANEKLFF.

The V gene is TRBV7-8, the J gene TRBJ1-5, with a possible D match to TRBD1 (5 bases). The CDR3 covers 16 residues. Trimming took 0 bases from V and 1 from J, leaving 10 bases between them. Germline V CDR1 and CDR2: SGHVS, FQNEAQ. In nucleotides, the CDR3 is TGTGCCAGCAGCTTAGCTCGGACATCAAGCAATCAGCCCCAGCATTTT. This sequence encodes CASSLARTSSNQPQHF. The variable domain in full, completed from reference TRBV7-8 and TRBJ1-5, reads GAGVSQSPRYKVAKRGQDVALRCDPISGHVSLFWYQQALGQGPEFLTYFQNEAQLDKSGLPSDRFFAERPEGSVSTLKIQRTQQEDSAVYLCASSLARTSSNQPQHFGDGTRLSIL.

The chain employs TRBV13 and TRBJ2-2; D ambiguous. Trimming cost V 3 bases and J 1 base, with 6 bases left between them. The germline gives CDR1 PRHDT, CDR2 FYEKMQ (reference sequence). There are 14 residues in the CDR3. CDR3: CASSFIVNTGELFF. DNA for the CDR3: TGTGCCAGCAGCTTTATAGTGAACACCGGGGAGCTGTTTTTT. Combining the CDR3 with reference TRBV13 and TRBJ2-2 gives the whole variable domain AAGVIQSPRHLIKEKRETATLKCYPIPRHDTVYWYQQGPGQDPQFLISFYEKMQSDKGSIPDRFSAQQFSDYHSELNMSSLELGDSALYFCASSFIVNTGELFFGEGSRLTVL.